This is a list of T cell receptor beta chains from one sample in a study of OX40 agonist ivuxolimab in advanced cancers. Sequencing used immunoSEQ multiplex PCR; TCRdb keeps in-frame clones, though not all of them. Among about 50,000 clones, about 80% were seen once, and the ten largest hold 3%. The sample was CD4+ or CD8+ T cells sorted from blood, taken in a trial of the OX40 agonist ivuxolimab. Every receptor here comes from an adult with an advanced solid tumor such as melanoma, head and neck, liver or kidney cancer. Each CDR3 is given with its conserved first and last residue. A D gene is named only where the DNA matches it firmly. Not every row has a clone size; where given, it reads once, few, many or a size class.

- | TRBJ2-5 | TRBD1 | TRBV14 | TGTGCCAGCAGCTTAGCCGGGACAGGGGCCCACCAGTACTTC | CASSLAGTGAHQYF
- | TRBJ2-7 | TRBD1 | TRBV5-1 | TGCGCCAGCAGGCTTGGACAGGTCTACTCCTACGAGCAGTACTTC | CASRLGQVYSYEQYF
- | TRBJ1-3 | TRBD1 | TRBV7-6 | TGTGCCAGCAGCCCAGGACAGGGAACCTCTGGAAACACCATATATTTT | CASSPGQGTSGNTIYF
- | TRBJ1-4 | - | TRBV9 | TGTGCCAGCAGCGTCGGGGCAGGCGAAAAACTGTTTTTT | CASSVGAGEKLFF
- | TRBJ2-3 | TRBD2 | TRBV10-3 | TGTGCCATCAGTGAGTCTAAGACTAGCTCTAGCACAGATACGCAGTATTTT | CAISESKTSSSTDTQYF
- | TRBJ1-1 | TRBD1 | TRBV6-1 | TGTGCCAGCAGGGGACAGGGGTGGGACACTGAAGCTTTCTTT | CASRGQGWDTEAFF
- | TRBJ2-1 | TRBD1 | TRBV18 | TGTGCCAGCTCACCAGGGACAGGGATAAGTGAGCAGTTCTTC | CASSPGTGISEQFF
- | TRBJ1-4 | TRBD1 | TRBV19 | TGTGCCAGTAGTACAGACAGGGGAACTAATGAAAAACTGTTTTTT | CASSTDRGTNEKLFF
- | TRBJ1-2 | TRBD1 | TRBV9 | TGTGCCAGCAGCCCTCAAGAGGGACAGGGATATGGCTACACCTTC | CASSPQEGQGYGYTF
- | TRBJ1-1 | - | TRBV7-2 | TGTGCCAGCAGCCCCGGGCATTTGCGGTACACTGAAGCTTTCTTT | CASSPGHLRYTEAFF
- | TRBJ2-3 | - | TRBV5-4 | TGTGCCAGCAGCTTTAAGGGTAACACAGATACGCAGTATTTT | CASSFKGNTDTQYF
- | TRBJ1-6 | - | TRBV7-2 | TGTGCCAGCAGCCCCGAGGTACCACTGAGGTATAATTCACCCCTCCACTTT | CASSPEVPLRYNSPLHF
medium-sized | TRBJ2-7 | - | TRBV18 | TGTGCCAGCTCACCACTGCAGAACCACGAGCAGTACTTC | CASSPLQNHEQYF
- | TRBJ2-5 | TRBD2 | TRBV6-1 | TGTGCCAGCAGTGGACTAGCGGGTCAAGAGACCCAGTACTTC | CASSGLAGQETQYF
- | TRBJ2-5 | - | TRBV5-1 | TGCGCCAGCAGCTTGGCCGAGGGCAGGGGAGAGCAGTACTTC | CASSLAEGRGEQYF
- | TRBJ1-5 | TRBD1 | TRBV11-3 | TGTGCCAGCAGCCACACAGGGGATGGTCAGCCCCAGCATTTT | CASSHTGDGQPQHF
- | TRBJ1-4 | TRBD1 | TRBV4-1 | TGCGCCAGCAGCCAATCTCAGGGGGTTAAGGGTGAAAAACTGTTTTTT | CASSQSQGVKGEKLFF
- | TRBJ2-3 | TRBD1 | TRBV10-3 | TGTGCCATCAGCCCGACAGGGATTATGACAGATACGCAGTATTTT | CAISPTGIMTDTQYF
- | TRBJ2-7 | - | TRBV12-5 | TGTGCTAGTGGTTTGACTCCTCGGGTCTCCTACGAGCAGTACTTC | CASGLTPRVSYEQYF
- | TRBJ2-2 | - | TRBV7-3 | TGTGCCAGCAGCCGGGGGACAGTCAACACCGGGGAGCTGTTTTTT | CASSRGTVNTGELFF
- | TRBJ1-1 | TRBD1 | TRBV28 | TGTGCCAGCAGTTTTAACAGGGGGGCAGAAGCTTTCTTT | CASSFNRGAEAFF
- | TRBJ2-7 | - | TRBV21-1 | TGTGCCAGCAACCCGGGACAGGGCCACGAGCGGGGGGTCGACGAGCAGTACTTC | CASNPGQGHERGVDEQYF
- | TRBJ1-2 | - | TRBV19 | TGTGCCAGTATAGACGACGACGGACCCTATGGCTACACCTTC | CASIDDDGPYGYTF
- | TRBJ2-1 | TRBD2 | TRBV9 | TGTGCCAGCAGCATCAGACTAGGCCCGCGGGGGGTAGAGCAGTTCTTC | CASSIRLGPRGVEQFF
- | TRBJ2-4 | - | TRBV11-2 | TGTGCCAGCAGCCCCGGACTTACACTAGCCAAAAACATTCAGTACTTC | CASSPGLTLAKNIQYF
- | TRBJ2-1 | TRBD1 | TRBV7-9 | TGTGCCAGCAGCCGGGACAGGGGCAATGAGCAGTTCTTC | CASSRDRGNEQFF
- | TRBJ1-2 | TRBD1 | TRBV4-1 | TGCGCCAGCAGCCCAGCCCGGGAACAGGGGGCCTATGGCTACACCTTC | CASSPAREQGAYGYTF
- | TRBJ2-7 | TRBD1 | TRBV2 | TGTGCCAGCAGTGACCGGAGGAGTACGCCGACAGGGGGGATCTACGAGCAGTACTTC | CASSDRRSTPTGGIYEQYF
once | TRBJ1-4 | - | TRBV5-1 | TGCGCCAGCAGCTTGGCTCGGGGATCAACTAATGAAAAACTGTTTTTT | CASSLARGSTNEKLFF
- | TRBJ1-2 | - | TRBV6-5 | TGTGCCAGCAGTACAGGACAGCCCTATGGCTACACCTTC | CASSTGQPYGYTF
- | TRBJ1-6 | TRBD1 | TRBV28 | TGTGCCAGCAGTTTATTATCCCTGCGGGCCCAGACAGGGTGGAATTCACCCCTCCACTTT | CASSLLSLRAQTGWNSPLHF
- | TRBJ1-1 | - | TRBV18 | TGTGCCAGCTCACCCCCCGGAAGGGAGAACACTGAAGCTTTCTTT | CASSPPGRENTEAFF
few | TRBJ1-6 | - | TRBV7-9 | TGTGCCAGCAGCTCCTATACAGGGCACAATTCACCCCTCCACTTT | CASSSYTGHNSPLHF
- | TRBJ2-5 | TRBD1 | TRBV19 | TGTGCCAGTGGGGGACAGGGGGCGGAAGAGACCCAGTACTTC | CASGGQGAEETQYF
- | TRBJ1-1 | - | TRBV5-6 | TGTGCCAGCAGCTTGGATATCGAGGGCACTGAAGCTTTCTTT | CASSLDIEGTEAFF
- | TRBJ1-6 | - | TRBV19 | TGTGCCAGTAGTATTGGACAGTATAATTCACCCCTCCACTTT | CASSIGQYNSPLHF
- | TRBJ1-2 | TRBD1 | TRBV19 | TGTGCCAGCCACACTCTTCGGGGTGGGGACAGGGCCAATGGCTACACCTTC | CASHTLRGGDRANGYTF